This T cell receptor beta chain appears in the sequencing data of a study of prognosis after radiotherapy for stage I lung cancer. Study observations and caveats: Diminished Shannon entropy following stereotactic body radiation therapy characterized patients who developed distant metastases. Patients given stereotactic body radiation therapy showed fewer unique TCR clones afterward, median approximately 10,000 versus 7,000.

Two-round multiplex PCR on genomic DNA was the method by which TCR beta CDR3 was amplified. Used in first-round PCR were primers specific to each TRBV and TRBJ gene. Each CDR3 protein gets one entry after TCRdb re-called the multiplex PCR reads with MiXCR. The sample includes about 31,000 distinct CDR3 sequences, about 34% of them seen just once. The CDR3 totals 18 residues. CDR1 is MNHNS and CDR2 is SASEGT in the germline V gene. On this clonotype: The antigen is undetermined. Given a much more abundant clone one base away, this may be a read error.

The V gene is TRBV6-1, the J gene TRBJ2-2; the D gene is possibly TRBD2 (6 bases). Sequencing used PBMCs, obtained before or after stereotactic body radiation therapy (not recorded which). The receptor was derived from a donor aged 50 or older with non-small cell lung cancer. In nucleotides, the CDR3 is TGTGCCAGCAGTGTGGAGGCGTGGGGAGGTGCGAACACCGTGGAGCTGTTTTTT. It yields the protein CASSVEAWGGANTVELFF.